A selection of T cell receptor beta chains follows, all from one sample in a study of sequential checkpoint blockade in melanoma. TCRdb keeps only in-frame clones here, not all; method: immunoSEQ multiplex PCR. The data show about 9,200 clones, approximately 25% seen once. The material was tumor tissue (inferred from file names), obtained from a patient given nivolumab and ipilimumab in sequence. The receptors shown here come from a human donor with melanoma. Both conserved end residues are part of each CDR3. D genes are given only for firm matches. Size tells how often a clone was seen (once, few, many) or the class of an expanded clone, and some rows leave it out.

j_call,d_call,v_call,clone_size,cdr3_nt,cdr3_aa
TRBJ1-2,NA,TRBV18,NA,TGTGCCAGCTCACCTACGGGGGAGTACGGCTACACCTTC,CASSPTGEYGYTF
TRBJ2-4,NA,TRBV19,medium-sized,TGTGCCAGTAGTTCGACCCCCTCCGGTGCCCGGAACATTCAGTACTTC,CASSSTPSGARNIQYF
TRBJ1-2,NA,TRBV9,many,TGTGCCAGCAGCCCGGAGATTTATGGGTCTAACTATGGCTACACCTTC,CASSPEIYGSNYGYTF
TRBJ2-5,NA,TRBV5-1,NA,TGCGCCAGCAGCTTGGACAGGGAGGGAGAGACCCAGTACTTC,CASSLDREGETQYF
TRBJ1-5,TRBD1,TRBV6-8,NA,TGTGCCATCAGTGTTCCGGGACAGAATAGCAATCAGCCCCAGCATTTT,CAISVPGQNSNQPQHF
TRBJ1-6,NA,TRBV30,few,TGTGCCTGGAGTGTAGAAGGTAATTCACCCCTCCACTTT,CAWSVEGNSPLHF
TRBJ2-1,NA,TRBV29-1,NA,TGCAGCGTTGAAGATCTGGGCCTGAGCTCCTACAATGAGCAGTTCTTC,CSVEDLGLSSYNEQFF
TRBJ1-2,TRBD1,TRBV6-8,few,TGTGCCATCAGTCGGACCACAGGGGGCGACTATGGCTACACCTTC,CAISRTTGGDYGYTF
TRBJ2-7,NA,TRBV16,NA,TGTGCCAGCAGCAAAGGGACGTACGAGCAGTACTTC,CASSKGTYEQYF
TRBJ1-3,NA,TRBV19,NA,TGTGCCAGTAGTATAGGGCGGTCTTCTGGAAACACCATATATTTT,CASSIGRSSGNTIYF
TRBJ2-7,TRBD2,TRBV6-8,NA,TGTGCCAGCAGTGATGGGACTAGTGGTGCCTACGAGCAGTACTTC,CASSDGTSGAYEQYF
TRBJ1-1,NA,TRBV6-8,few,TGTGCCAGCAGTTCGAAGGCAGGCGGGAACACTGAAGCTTTCTTT,CASSSKAGGNTEAFF
TRBJ1-2,NA,TRBV30,NA,TGTGCCTGGACTCGAGGGAACTATGGCTACACCTTC,CAWTRGNYGYTF
TRBJ1-2,NA,TRBV6-8,many,TGTGCCAGCAGTTACGGGACGGACCTATATGGCTACACCTTC,CASSYGTDLYGYTF
TRBJ1-3,NA,TRBV5-1,NA,TGCGCCAGCAGCCCCGGAGGGACAAGTGGAAACACCATATATTTT,CASSPGGTSGNTIYF
TRBJ2-7,NA,TRBV5-1,NA,TGCGCCAGCCGCTTCCTGATGGAGGACAGCTACGAGCAGTACTTC,CASRFLMEDSYEQYF
TRBJ1-2,TRBD1,TRBV11-3,NA,TGTGCCAGCAGCTTATTTTATCAGGGGACAGAAAATGGCTACACCTTC,CASSLFYQGTENGYTF
TRBJ1-6,NA,TRBV5-1,once,TGCGCCAGCAGCTTGACGGGTGATAATTCACCCCTCCACTTT,CASSLTGDNSPLHF
TRBJ2-1,TRBD1,TRBV9,NA,TGTGCCAGCAGCGGAACAGGGGCAGGAACCTACAATGAGCAGTTCTTC,CASSGTGAGTYNEQFF
TRBJ1-2,NA,TRBV29-1,NA,TGCAGCGGGACAACCGGGACGGACTATGGCTACACCTTC,CSGTTGTDYGYTF
TRBJ2-5,NA,TRBV4-1,NA,TGCGCCAGCAGCCAAGATCCCAGGAGAGAGACCCAGTACTTC,CASSQDPRRETQYF
TRBJ2-5,NA,TRBV14,NA,TGTGCCAGCAGCCCTCGTTGGGGGAATGGAGAGACCCAGTACTTC,CASSPRWGNGETQYF
TRBJ1-1,NA,TRBV9,many,TGTGCCAGCAGCGTAGGGATGAACACTGAAGCTTTCTTT,CASSVGMNTEAFF
TRBJ1-3,TRBD1,TRBV6-7,few,TGTGCCAGCAGTTACGGAATACCGGGACAGGGGGTCCCTGGAAACACCATATATTTT,CASSYGIPGQGVPGNTIYF
TRBJ2-7,NA,TRBV5-1,NA,TGCGCCAGCAGGGCCGTGGACCCCTCGGAGAAGCAGTACTTC,CASRAVDPSEKQYF
TRBJ2-7,NA,TRBV5-1,NA,TGCGCCAGCAGCTATGGGGGGCAGGGGTCCCACGAGCAGTACTTC,CASSYGGQGSHEQYF
TRBJ1-6,NA,TRBV11-3,many,TGTGCCAGCAGCTTAGTTAACTTCGAGAGTTCACCCCTCCACTTT,CASSLVNFESSPLHF
TRBJ1-5,TRBD1,TRBV19,once,TGTGCCAGTAGTATGGGGCAGGGGGGCAATCAGCCCCAGCATTTT,CASSMGQGGNQPQHF
TRBJ1-2,TRBD1,TRBV19,NA,TGTGCCAGTAGTCGGGACAGGGAGAACTATGGCTACACCTTC,CASSRDRENYGYTF
TRBJ2-3,TRBD2,TRBV13,NA,TGTGCCAGCAGCTTAGGAGTAGCGGGGGGGACGCAGTATTTT,CASSLGVAGGTQYF
TRBJ2-1,TRBD1,TRBV19,medium-sized,TGTGCCAGTAGTCCCCGACAGGGTAGCTCCTACAATGAGCAGTTCTTC,CASSPRQGSSYNEQFF
TRBJ1-2,NA,TRBV30,NA,TGTGCCTGGAGTAAAGGGACGTATGGCTACACCTTC,CAWSKGTYGYTF
TRBJ1-5,TRBD1,TRBV9,medium-sized,TGTGCCAGCAGCCTAACGACAGGGAGGTATCGCAATCAGCCCCAGCATTTT,CASSLTTGRYRNQPQHF
TRBJ2-5,NA,TRBV29-1,NA,TGCAGCGTTGAGAAAAGCCTTGGGGAGACCCAGTACTTC,CSVEKSLGETQYF
TRBJ1-1,NA,TRBV12-2,many,TGTGCCGGAATTCGCGGGACTGGGCGGAACACTGAAGCTTTCTTT,CAGIRGTGRNTEAFF
TRBJ1-6,NA,TRBV6-8,few,TGTGCCAGCCTTAAGAATCATAATTCACCCCTCCACTTT,CASLKNHNSPLHF
TRBJ2-2,NA,TRBV5-1,once,TGCGCCAGCAGCTTACGGGGGGCGCATGCCGGGGAGCTGTTTTTT,CASSLRGAHAGELFF
TRBJ2-1,NA,TRBV28,few,TGTGCCAGCAGCATCGGGGACGCAAGCTTCAATGAGCAGTTCTTC,CASSIGDASFNEQFF
TRBJ2-3,TRBD2,TRBV19,NA,TGTGCCACTCAATTAGCGGGCGTGCGGGATACGCAGTATTTT,CATQLAGVRDTQYF
TRBJ1-3,TRBD1,TRBV5-1,NA,TGCGCCAGCAGCTCCGGGACAGGGTTCTCTGGAAACACCATATATTTT,CASSSGTGFSGNTIYF
TRBJ1-6,TRBD1,TRBV6-8,medium-sized,TGTGCCAGCAGTCCAACAGGGGCAGGGCGGGTTTCACCCCTCCACTTT,CASSPTGAGRVSPLHF
TRBJ2-2,NA,TRBV6-8,NA,TGTGCCAGCAGTGATAGACCGGGACCCCTCACCGGGGAGCTGTTTTTT,CASSDRPGPLTGELFF
TRBJ1-3,NA,TRBV30,NA,TGTGCCTGGGAGGGGAGGGGAAACACCATATATTTT,CAWEGRGNTIYF
TRBJ2-7,TRBD1,TRBV6-8,few,TGTGCCATCAGTGTGGGACAGGGGCGAGGGTACGAGCAGTACTTC,CAISVGQGRGYEQYF
TRBJ1-6,TRBD1,TRBV6-8,few,TGTGCCAGCAGACTGCCGACAGGGGGCGCGTCTTCACCCCTCCACTTT,CASRLPTGGASSPLHF
TRBJ2-1,NA,TRBV11-3,many,TGTGCCAGCAGCTTGGGCGGAGTAACCTACAATGAGCAGTTCTTC,CASSLGGVTYNEQFF
TRBJ2-7,NA,TRBV30,medium-sized,TGTGCCTGGAATAGGGGAGATTTCTACGAGCAGTACTTC,CAWNRGDFYEQYF
TRBJ1-5,NA,TRBV6-8,few,TGTGCCATAACCCAATTGCCCCGGGACGTAAGCAATCAGCCCCAGCATTTT,CAITQLPRDVSNQPQHF
TRBJ2-7,NA,TRBV11-3,many,TGTGCCAGCAGCTTCCCGAACAGGAACTACGAGCAGTACTTC,CASSFPNRNYEQYF
TRBJ1-2,NA,TRBV6-8,NA,TGTGCCAGCAGTAGAAACAGGGATAACTATGGCTACACCTTC,CASSRNRDNYGYTF
TRBJ2-7,NA,TRBV9,many,TGTGCCAGCAGCGTAGGGGGGGATACCTACGAGCAGTACTTC,CASSVGGDTYEQYF
TRBJ1-2,TRBD1,TRBV11-3,many,TGTGCCAGCAGCTCGCAAAGCACAGGGGGCAACGGCTACACCTTC,CASSSQSTGGNGYTF
TRBJ2-3,NA,TRBV15,NA,TGTGCCACCAGCAGAGATCTCAGGGAGATACTCACAGATACGCAGTATTTT,CATSRDLREILTDTQYF
TRBJ2-7,TRBD1,TRBV9,few,TGTGCCAGCAGCTCGGGACAGGGAAAGTCCTACGAGCAGTACTTC,CASSSGQGKSYEQYF
TRBJ2-1,NA,TRBV11-3,many,TGTGCCAGCAGCTTAGAACGGCAGGGCCTCGAGCAGTTCTTC,CASSLERQGLEQFF
TRBJ2-2,NA,TRBV11-3,NA,TGTGCCAGCAGCTTTACGTACGCGAGGAAGGGTACCGGGGAGCTGTTTTTT,CASSFTYARKGTGELFF